The 6 T cell receptor beta chains below come from one sample, sequenced in a study of T cells in Graves' hyperthyroidism and ophthalmopathy. Authors of the study amplified TCR beta CDR3 regions from RNA transcripts. The HTBI set primed first-round TCR CDR3 RT-PCR. TCRdb used MiXCR to reprocess the multiplex PCR reads, holding one entry per CDR3 protein. The sample has fewer than 750,000 distinct CDR3 sequences; approximately 14% are singletons. Sequenced input: blood. The receptor source for this set is a woman between 40 and 50 years old with Graves' ophthalmopathy.

The J gene is TRBJ2-1, the V gene TRBV30; D gene unclear. The CDR3 extends over 12 amino acids. Between the trimmed V and J ends, which lost 5 bases and 8 bases, there was a span of 13 bases. Germline V gene data show CDR1 as GTSNPN and CDR2 as SVGIG (reference sequence). Written as DNA, the CDR3 is TGTGCCTGGGGGTTTGACGGATATGAGCAGTTCTTC. Residues: CAWGFDGYEQFF.

This clonotype was counted many times. CDR3 protein: CASSWGTADYEQYF. DNA for the CDR3: TGTGCCAGCAGCTGGGGGACTGCAGACTACGAGCAGTACTTC. This sequence joins TRBV11-2 and TRBJ2-7, with D possibly TRBD2 on 6 matching bases. Trimming stripped 4 bases from V and 3 bases from J, with 13 bases between. From germline, CDR1 is SGHAT and CDR2 FQNNGV. This CDR3 is 14 amino acids long.

This clonotype was counted many times. The chain has TRBV6-5 and TRBJ1-2, with a weak D call TRBD1 (6 bases). This CDR3 contains 15 residues. In germline, CDR1 is MNHEY, CDR2 SVGAGI. V was pared by 2 bases and J by 4 bases, with 14 bases between. CDR3 bases: TGTGCCAGCAGTTACCGTGGGGGGGCAAGCTATGGCTACACCTTC. Encoded protein: CASSYRGGASYGYTF.

This clonotype has only a few counts. The rearrangement joins TRBV28 to TRBJ2-5, with D possibly TRBD2 on 6 matching bases. CDR1 and CDR2 (germline): MDHEN, SYDVKM. The CDR3 runs to 14 residues. The germline V and J ends were trimmed by 3 bases and 0 bases, with 8 bases remaining between them. The chain's CDR3 is CASSFGGHQETQYF. The CDR3, as DNA: TGTGCCAGCAGTTTCGGGGGTCACCAAGAGACCCAGTACTTC.

This clonotype has a count of ten or more. V gene TRBV12-5 combines with J gene TRBJ2-7, with D unclear. CDR1 and CDR2 (germline): LGHNT, FRNRAP. The CDR3 is 13 residues long. Trimming removed 2 bases at V and 6 bases at J, with 11 bases between. CDR3 protein: CASGLLRTGEQYF. CDR3 DNA sequence: TGTGCTAGTGGTTTGCTACGAACGGGCGAGCAGTACTTC.

The table lists this clonotype with a few counts. This chain's CDR3 is CATHPGPLTGELFF. The CDR3 DNA reads TGCGCCACCCACCCGGGACCCCTAACCGGGGAGCTGTTTTTT. The rearrangement joins TRBV5-1 to TRBJ2-2; the D gene could be TRBD1 or TRBD2 (5 bases each). Germline values: CDR1 SGHRS, CDR2 YFSETQ. V lost 9 bases and J lost 5, with 17 bases in between. This CDR3 is built from 14 residues.